This T cell receptor (beta chain) was obtained from a study of blood T cells in healthy people across ages. In the study overall: T cells yielded about one barcoded beta molecule per two cells through template switching.

Study findings and constraints: The study found more naive CD4+ cells and higher diversity in long-lived than aged donors.

Germline CDR1 DFQATT, CDR2 SNEGSKA (reference sequence). V was clipped by 1 base and J by 4 bases, with 9 bases between them. The CDR3 contains 13 residues. For every donor, a draw yielded around 10 milliliters of peripheral blood. The use of a sample-barcoded 5' primer and a J-beta primer mix characterized a second PCR of roughly 6 to 11 cycles. With 12 random nucleotides, a template-switch adaptor tagged each individual cDNA molecule. TCRdb called the 5' RACE reads again in MiXCR, with one record for every CDR3 protein. The sample holds around 1,500,000 distinct CDR3 sequences, roughly 28% seen once. Comment on this clonotype: The target antigen is unknown.

Sequencing was performed on blood. This clonotype was sampled from a woman in her twenties or thirties in good health. V is TRBV20-1 and J is TRBJ2-3; no reliable D call. The CDR3 sequence: CSARVTWADTQYF. The CDR3 DNA follows: TGCAGTGCTAGAGTTACTTGGGCAGATACGCAGTATTTT.